These T cell receptor beta chains were read from a single sample in a study of shared clonotypes between healthy human individuals. TCRdb's table, derived via immunoSEQ multiplex PCR, lists solely in-frame clones and lacks some. Of some 530,000 clones listed, 81% were seen once; the top ten hold more than 9.5%. What was sequenced was PBMCs. The receptors were gathered from a woman aged 40 to 50 in good health. Some clones in this sample may be carry-over from other donors' samples. Both conserved end residues are part of each CDR3. Each record gives: clone size, D gene, V gene, J gene, CDR3 protein, CDR3 DNA. The D gene is left open where the match is weak. Not every row has a clone size; where given, it reads once, few, many or a size class.

clone size: -
D gene: TRBD1
V gene: TRBV29-1
J gene: TRBJ1-5
CDR3 protein: CSVGTGVGNQPQHF
CDR3 DNA: TGCAGCGTAGGGACAGGGGTGGGCAATCAGCCCCAGCATTTT

clone size: -
D gene: TRBD2
V gene: TRBV6-5
J gene: TRBJ2-2
CDR3 protein: CASSSTGTSGSRELFF
CDR3 DNA: TGTGCCAGCAGTTCAACCGGGACTAGCGGGAGTAGGGAGCTGTTTTTT

clone size: -
D gene: TRBD2
V gene: TRBV4-1
J gene: TRBJ2-4
CDR3 protein: CASSSGYLAKNIQYF
CDR3 DNA: TGCGCCAGCTCTAGCGGGTATTTAGCCAAAAACATTCAGTACTTC

clone size: -
D gene: -
V gene: TRBV6-5
J gene: TRBJ1-1
CDR3 protein: CASRNPSGVNTEAFF
CDR3 DNA: TGTGCCAGCAGGAACCCATCCGGGGTGAACACTGAAGCTTTCTTT

clone size: -
D gene: -
V gene: TRBV14
J gene: TRBJ1-2
CDR3 protein: CASSTPGRGYGYTF
CDR3 DNA: TGTGCCAGCAGCACACCGGGACGCGGGTATGGCTACACCTTC

clone size: -
D gene: -
V gene: TRBV28
J gene: TRBJ1-1
CDR3 protein: CASRSSGTYTEAFF
CDR3 DNA: TGTGCCAGCAGATCATCCGGGACTTACACTGAAGCTTTCTTT

clone size: once
D gene: TRBD2
V gene: TRBV28
J gene: TRBJ2-7
CDR3 protein: CASSWPTSGRAYEQYF
CDR3 DNA: TGTGCCAGCAGTTGGCCAACTAGCGGGAGGGCCTACGAGCAGTACTTC

clone size: -
D gene: -
V gene: TRBV10-3
J gene: TRBJ2-2
CDR3 protein: CAIRSSAINTGELFF
CDR3 DNA: TGTGCCATAAGGTCTAGCGCGATAAACACCGGGGAGCTGTTTTTT

clone size: -
D gene: -
V gene: TRBV28
J gene: TRBJ2-1
CDR3 protein: CASSRGGGVEFF
CDR3 DNA: TGTGCCAGCAGTCGAGGGGGGGGAGTCGAGTTCTTC

clone size: once
D gene: -
V gene: TRBV4-3
J gene: TRBJ1-4
CDR3 protein: CASSPQVSLNEKLFF
CDR3 DNA: TGCGCCAGCAGCCCCCAGGTGTCCCTTAATGAAAAACTGTTTTTT

clone size: -
D gene: -
V gene: TRBV4-3
J gene: TRBJ2-2
CDR3 protein: CASSQESGANTGELFF
CDR3 DNA: TGCGCCAGCAGCCAGGAGAGCGGCGCGAACACCGGGGAGCTGTTTTTT

clone size: -
D gene: -
V gene: TRBV30
J gene: TRBJ2-6
CDR3 protein: CAGRQAGANVLTF
CDR3 DNA: TGTGCCGGGAGACAGGCTGGGGCCAACGTCCTGACTTTC

clone size: -
D gene: -
V gene: TRBV28
J gene: TRBJ1-4
CDR3 protein: CASSLAGQLSGNEKLFF
CDR3 DNA: TGTGCCAGCAGTTTAGCGGGCCAACTGAGTGGGAATGAAAAACTGTTTTTT

clone size: -
D gene: -
V gene: TRBV5-1
J gene: TRBJ2-2
CDR3 protein: CASSPEGEGLFF
CDR3 DNA: TGCGCCAGCAGCCCTGAGGGGGAGGGGCTGTTTTTT

clone size: -
D gene: -
V gene: TRBV4-1
J gene: TRBJ2-1
CDR3 protein: CASSQEAPTTYNEQFF
CDR3 DNA: TGCGCCAGCAGCCAAGAGGCTCCCACTACCTACAATGAGCAGTTCTTC

clone size: -
D gene: TRBD2
V gene: TRBV5-6
J gene: TRBJ2-3
CDR3 protein: CASSLGLAGGSGDTQYF
CDR3 DNA: TGTGCCAGCAGCTTGGGACTAGCGGGAGGTTCGGGAGATACGCAGTATTTT

clone size: -
D gene: TRBD1
V gene: TRBV27
J gene: TRBJ2-7
CDR3 protein: CASWDSGYEQYF
CDR3 DNA: TGTGCCAGCTGGGACAGCGGCTACGAGCAGTACTTC

clone size: -
D gene: -
V gene: TRBV5-5
J gene: TRBJ2-1
CDR3 protein: CASSLHGEQFF
CDR3 DNA: TGTGCCAGCAGCCTACACGGTGAGCAGTTCTTC

clone size: -
D gene: -
V gene: TRBV4-2
J gene: TRBJ1-4
CDR3 protein: CASSRGEGSGNEKLFF
CDR3 DNA: TGTGCCAGCAGCCGCGGGGAAGGGAGTGGTAATGAAAAACTGTTTTTT

clone size: -
D gene: -
V gene: TRBV28
J gene: TRBJ2-5
CDR3 protein: CASSFRWRSKYF
CDR3 DNA: TGTGCCAGCAGTTTCCGGTGGAGGTCCAAGTACTTC

clone size: -
D gene: -
V gene: TRBV9
J gene: TRBJ1-5
CDR3 protein: CASSVDTLNQPQHF
CDR3 DNA: TGTGCCAGCAGCGTAGACACCTTAAATCAGCCCCAGCATTTT

clone size: -
D gene: -
V gene: TRBV28
J gene: TRBJ2-5
CDR3 protein: CASSLPSVETQYF
CDR3 DNA: TGTGCCAGCAGTTTACCCTCAGTGGAGACCCAGTACTTC

clone size: -
D gene: -
V gene: TRBV28
J gene: TRBJ2-7
CDR3 protein: CASSMPGSSYEQYF
CDR3 DNA: TGTGCCAGCAGTATGCCCGGGAGCTCCTACGAGCAGTACTTC

clone size: -
D gene: TRBD2
V gene: TRBV2
J gene: TRBJ2-1
CDR3 protein: CASSVPSGYNEQFF
CDR3 DNA: TGTGCCAGCAGTGTTCCTAGCGGATACAATGAGCAGTTCTTC

clone size: many
D gene: -
V gene: TRBV9
J gene: TRBJ2-1
CDR3 protein: CASSVRPGTHYNEQFF
CDR3 DNA: TGTGCCAGCAGCGTTCGCCCCGGGACACACTACAATGAGCAGTTCTTC

clone size: -
D gene: -
V gene: TRBV4-1
J gene: TRBJ1-5
CDR3 protein: CASSQGQRDNQPQHF
CDR3 DNA: TGCGCCAGCAGCCAAGGACAGAGGGACAATCAGCCCCAGCATTTT

clone size: -
D gene: -
V gene: TRBV27
J gene: TRBJ1-5
CDR3 protein: CASPGRSNQPQHF
CDR3 DNA: TGTGCCAGCCCGGGACGGAGCAATCAGCCCCAGCATTTT